Listed below are T cell receptor beta chains from one sample, sequenced in a study of cytomegalovirus exposure and HLA in healthy donors. Only in-frame clones appear in the TCRdb table, and some are missing; sequencing was by immunoSEQ multiplex PCR. This sample has over 200,000 clones, with around 80% found just once. Sequencing was performed on PBMCs. Receptor source: a woman in her fifties or sixties in good health and CMV-seropositive. CDR3s include the opening cysteine and the closing phenylalanine or tryptophan. Fields, in order: D gene, clone size, V gene, J gene, CDR3 protein, CDR3 DNA. D genes are given only for firm matches. Part of the rows lack a size; the others show once, few, many or a class for expanded clones.

>-|-|TRBV19|TRBJ1-5
CASSPQSQPQHF
TGTGCCAGTTCCCCTCAGTCGCAGCCCCAGCATTTT
>TRBD1|-|TRBV5-1|TRBJ2-5
CASSWDSQETQYF
TGCGCCAGCAGCTGGGACAGCCAAGAGACCCAGTACTTC
>-|-|TRBV4-1|TRBJ2-1
CASSHEGGIAYNEQFF
TGCGCCAGCAGCCATGAAGGAGGGATCGCCTACAATGAGCAGTTCTTC
>TRBD2|-|TRBV28|TRBJ2-6
CASSLAGAPGANVLTF
TGTGCCAGCAGTCTAGCGGGTGCCCCTGGGGCCAACGTCCTGACTTTC
>-|-|TRBV5-1|TRBJ1-3
CASSRGAHSGNTIYF
TGCGCCAGCAGCAGAGGCGCGCACTCTGGAAACACCATATATTTT
>-|few|TRBV6-5|TRBJ2-3
CASSYSGATDTQYF
TGTGCCAGCAGTTACTCGGGCGCCACAGATACGCAGTATTTT
>TRBD1|-|TRBV6-6|TRBJ2-3
CASSYRGQDTQYF
TGTGCCAGCAGTTACAGGGGGCAAGATACGCAGTATTTT
>-|once|TRBV6-5|TRBJ2-7
CATTGDNEQYF
TGTGCCACCACCGGGGATAACGAGCAGTACTTC
>TRBD1|few|TRBV4-2|TRBJ1-4
CASSQGGRGNEKLFF
TGTGCCAGCAGCCAAGGGGGCAGGGGGAATGAAAAACTGTTTTTT
>TRBD2|-|TRBV7-2|TRBJ2-7
CASSLASGVSYEQYF
TGTGCCAGCAGCTTAGCTAGCGGGGTTTCATACGAGCAGTACTTC
>TRBD2|once|TRBV5-1|TRBJ2-5
CASSFGGAWETQYF
TGCGCCAGCAGCTTCGGGGGGGCGTGGGAGACCCAGTACTTC
>-|few|TRBV30|TRBJ2-1
CAWSVDRTGPEQFF
TGTGCCTGGAGTGTCGACAGGACGGGACCTGAGCAGTTCTTC
>TRBD2|-|TRBV6-5|TRBJ2-7
CASPRWGGSHEQYF
TGTGCCAGCCCCCGGTGGGGGGGGAGCCACGAGCAGTACTTC
>-|once|TRBV2|TRBJ2-1
CASSEARSAGVYNEQFF
TGTGCCAGCAGTGAAGCGCGTTCCGCCGGGGTATACAATGAGCAGTTCTTC
>TRBD1|-|TRBV2|TRBJ1-3
CASSFSEAQGTGNTIYF
TGTGCCAGCAGCTTTTCGGAAGCACAGGGGACTGGAAACACCATATATTTT
>-|-|TRBV4-2|TRBJ1-1
CASSQGEGGGTEAFF
TGTGCCAGCAGCCAAGGAGAGGGGGGAGGGACTGAAGCTTTCTTT
>TRBD1|-|TRBV28|TRBJ2-7
CASSKTGGGGYEQYF
TGTGCCAGCAGTAAGACAGGGGGAGGTGGCTACGAGCAGTACTTC
>-|-|TRBV6-5|TRBJ1-2
CASSYSTGISGYTF
TGTGCCAGCAGTTACTCTACGGGAATTAGCGGCTACACCTTC
>TRBD2|once|TRBV6-5|TRBJ2-7
CASSYSVGRRGYEQYF
TGTGCCAGCAGTTACTCGGTCGGGAGGAGGGGATACGAGCAGTACTTC
>TRBD2|-|TRBV19|TRBJ2-1
CASSPGTSAVNEQFF
TGTGCCAGTAGTCCCGGGACTAGCGCGGTCAATGAGCAGTTCTTC
>-|-|TRBV2|TRBJ2-1
CASSEAREEFF
TGTGCCAGCAGTGAAGCGCGGGAAGAGTTCTTC
>-|-|TRBV27|TRBJ2-1
CASSLREYNEQFF
TGTGCCAGCAGTTTGAGGGAGTACAATGAGCAGTTCTTC
>-|-|TRBV5-4|TRBJ2-3
CASSPRQTDTQYF
TGTGCCAGCAGTCCACGACAGACAGATACGCAGTATTTT
>-|-|TRBV6-5|TRBJ1-1
CASSAGVMNTEAFF
TGTGCCAGCAGTGCCGGAGTGATGAACACTGAAGCTTTCTTT
>-|-|TRBV12-5|TRBJ1-4
CASGSTEINEKLFF
TGTGCTAGTGGCTCCACAGAGATTAATGAAAAACTGTTTTTT
>-|-|TRBV5-1|TRBJ1-6
CASRPGDNSPLHF
TGCGCCAGCAGGCCAGGGGATAACTCACCCCTCCACTTT
>-|-|TRBV30|TRBJ1-2
CAWIDIGYGYTF
TGTGCCTGGATCGATATCGGCTATGGCTACACCTTC
>-|-|TRBV5-4|TRBJ1-1
CASSPLMGGNTEAFF
TGTGCCAGCAGCCCTCTGATGGGGGGGAACACTGAAGCTTTCTTT
>-|-|TRBV4-2|TRBJ1-1
CASSRAVTGNTEAFF
TGTGCCAGCAGCCGGGCGGTGACAGGGAACACTGAAGCTTTCTTT
>TRBD1|once|TRBV10-3|TRBJ1-6
CAISGGQGKSPLHF
TGTGCCATCAGTGGGGGACAGGGTAAGTCACCCCTCCACTTT
>TRBD1|-|TRBV2|TRBJ1-4
CASESGQGGEKLFF
TGTGCCAGTGAATCGGGGCAGGGGGGAGAAAAACTGTTTTTT
>-|-|TRBV5-4|TRBJ2-1
CASSFGGAFYNEQFF
TGTGCCAGCAGCTTTGGCGGGGCCTTCTACAATGAGCAGTTCTTC
>-|-|TRBV10-3|TRBJ2-7
CATRQEREQYF
TGTGCCACCAGACAGGAGAGGGAGCAGTACTTC
>TRBD2|-|TRBV6-5|TRBJ2-5
CASSRGLAVKETQYF
TGTGCCAGCAGCCGCGGACTAGCGGTAAAAGAGACCCAGTACTTC
>-|once|TRBV4-1|TRBJ2-7
CASSLKGAYEQYF
TGCGCCAGCAGCCTGAAGGGGGCCTACGAGCAGTACTTC
>TRBD2|many|TRBV6-6|TRBJ2-1
CASSSDSGRARNEQFF
TGTGCCAGCAGTTCCGATAGCGGGAGGGCCCGCAATGAGCAGTTCTTC
>TRBD2|few|TRBV5-4|TRBJ2-1
CASSSPTSGRDNEQFF
TGTGCCAGCAGCTCGCCCACTAGCGGCCGGGACAATGAGCAGTTCTTC
>-|-|TRBV9|TRBJ2-7
CASSIDWKYEQYF
TGTGCCAGCAGCATCGACTGGAAATACGAGCAGTACTTC
>TRBD1|-|TRBV18|TRBJ2-3
CASSPPGQEPDTQYF
TGTGCCAGCTCACCACCGGGACAGGAGCCAGATACGCAGTATTTT
>TRBD1|-|TRBV18|TRBJ1-1
CASSRGTAYTEAFF
TGTGCCAGCTCACGAGGGACAGCCTACACTGAAGCTTTCTTT
>TRBD1|-|TRBV4-2|TRBJ2-7
CASSQVAGYRGKAYEQYF
TGTGCCAGCAGCCAAGTCGCCGGCTACAGGGGTAAGGCCTACGAGCAGTACTTC
>TRBD2|-|TRBV19|TRBJ2-1
CASSIPLLLAGTLNEQFF
TGTGCCAGTAGTATCCCCCTCCTACTAGCGGGGACCCTCAATGAGCAGTTCTTC
>-|few|TRBV5-8|TRBJ1-1
CASNRVRGTEAFF
TGTGCCAGCAACAGGGTTCGCGGCACTGAAGCTTTCTTT
>-|-|TRBV2|TRBJ1-2
CASSEYGFVAGYTF
TGTGCCAGCAGTGAATATGGGTTTGTAGCTGGCTACACCTTC
>-|-|TRBV28|TRBJ1-1
CASSLWGGGRTEAFF
TGTGCCAGCAGTTTATGGGGGGGAGGAAGGACTGAAGCTTTCTTT
>TRBD1|few|TRBV10-1|TRBJ2-7
CASRPGTGGEEQYF
TGCGCCAGCAGGCCCGGGACAGGGGGCGAAGAGCAGTACTTC
>-|-|TRBV10-3|TRBJ1-3
CAISFGGNTIYF
TGTGCCATCAGTTTCGGGGGAAACACCATATATTTT
>-|few|TRBV5-5|TRBJ1-2
CASSLGDQDGYTF
TGTGCCAGCAGCTTGGGAGACCAGGATGGCTACACCTTC
>-|-|TRBV18|TRBJ1-2
CASSQGANYGYTF
TGTGCCAGCTCACAGGGGGCTAACTATGGCTACACCTTC
>-|once|TRBV18|TRBJ1-1
CASSPSPDTSEAFF
TGTGCCAGCTCACCCTCCCCCGACACCTCTGAAGCTTTCTTT
>-|-|TRBV27|TRBJ1-1
CASSLWGGYTEAFF
TGTGCCAGCAGTTTATGGGGGGGATACACTGAAGCTTTCTTT
>-|-|TRBV6-5|TRBJ1-2
CASRLDLNYGYTF
TGTGCCAGCAGGCTCGACTTAAACTATGGCTACACCTTC
>-|few|TRBV6-1|TRBJ2-2
CASSEQGYTGELFF
TGTGCCAGCAGTGAACAGGGGTATACCGGGGAGCTGTTTTTT
>-|-|TRBV25-1|TRBJ2-5
CASSESQVGETQYF
TGTGCCAGCAGTGAATCCCAAGTCGGTGAGACCCAGTACTTC
>-|-|TRBV10-3|TRBJ1-3
CAIRETALSGNTIYF
TGTGCCATCAGGGAGACTGCCCTCTCTGGAAACACCATATATTTT
>-|-|TRBV5-4|TRBJ2-2
CASSAGQRAGELFF
TGTGCCAGCAGCGCGGGACAGAGGGCCGGGGAGCTGTTTTTT
>-|-|TRBV5-4|TRBJ2-1
CASSPTASDYNEQFF
TGTGCCAGCAGCCCGACGGCTAGCGACTACAATGAGCAGTTCTTC